These 3 T cell receptor beta chains were all obtained from the same sample, sequenced in a study of CD8 T cells in ankylosing spondylitis. Overall study results and limits: It appeared that ankylosing spondylitis blood was characterized by a TCR beta motif of eight highly homologous variants.

TCRdb recomputed calls from the 5' RACE reads with MiXCR, one row per CDR3 protein. The repertoire holds 750,000 to 850,000 distinct CDR3 sequences, approximately 12% seen once, with 0.51% in the top ten. These receptors are not linked to any known antigen. The sequenced sample was blood, either unsorted or a sorted T cell fraction (not recorded which). The receptors derive from a male donor with ankylosing spondylitis.

This clonotype was picked up a small number of times. This rearrangement joins TRBV24-1 to TRBJ1-2; TRBD1 aligns across 8 bases. V was pared by 3 bases and J by 4 bases, with 6 bases of the junction left unmatched. This CDR3 has 15 residues. Germline V gene lookup returns CDR1 KGHDR and CDR2 SFDVKD. The chain's CDR3 is CATSDTGTGGYGYTF. DNA of the CDR3: TGTGCCACCAGTGATACCGGGACAGGTGGCTATGGCTACACCTTC.

The V and J genes are TRBV5-1 and TRBJ1-2; possibly TRBD1 for D (5 bases). CDR3 size: 15 residues. V was clipped by 0 bases and J by 3 bases, with 12 bases between them. Germline values: CDR1 SGHRS, CDR2 YFSETQ. CDR3: CASSLGLTGYYGYTF. The CDR3 DNA is TGCGCCAGCAGCTTGGGCCTTACAGGATACTATGGCTACACCTTC.

The chain recombines TRBV11-1 with TRBJ2-1, with D unresolved. CDR1 and CDR2 (germline): SGHAT, FQDESV (reference sequence). The V end lost 0 bases, the J end lost 7 bases, and 7 bases lay between the germline ends. The CDR3 has 13 residues. The CDR3, as DNA: TGTGCCAGCAGCTTAGCGCCCGTGAATGAGCAGTTCTTC. Its protein is CASSLAPVNEQFF.